Included here is one TCR beta chain sequence, with context. The data originate from a study of T cell changes during pregnancy in multiple sclerosis. Sequenced by immunoSEQ multiplex PCR; TCRdb stores in-frame clones only, minus some. Counted here are about 31,000 clones, about 89% occurring once; the ten biggest clones make up 5.5% to 7%. The source material was CD8+ T cells from peripheral blood mononuclear cells, sampled in the second trimester of pregnancy. The sequence was obtained from a female donor with multiple sclerosis, enrolled in a pregnancy study.

The chain's CDR3 is CASRKAGTTNEKLFF. The CDR3 DNA follows: TGTGCCAGCCGGAAAGCGGGGACAACTAATGAAAAACTGTTTTTT. This chain links TRBV28 with TRBJ1-4; no reliable D call. This CDR3 comprises 15 residues. CDR1 MDHEN and CDR2 SYDVKM come from the germline V gene. V gave up 8 bases and J gave up 0 bases, with 13 bases separating them.